This TCR beta chain originates from a study of shared T cell receptors in the human thymus. The repertoire was sequenced with immunoSEQ multiplex PCR; TCRdb's copy has only in-frame clones and lacks some. The data hold 640,000 or so clones, with over 75% observed a single time. About this clone: An end of the junction does not agree with germline; a read error may underlie this. The same CDR3 arises from other DNA sequences in this sample as well.

This CDR3 has 15 residues. Germline-derived CDR1 and CDR2 are SGHRS and YFSETQ. The sample also formed part of further work on human thymus T cells. From that report: Infants, healthy and Finnish, who were having corrective surgery for congenital heart defects served as donors. The thymus was resected at corrective cardiac surgery. Repertoires from thymus and blood appeared to show biased V and J gene usage. In unrelated individuals, thymic repertoires overlapped highly, according to related research.

Sequencing was carried out using thymocytes. This TCR came from a boy under two years old with a congenital heart defect. V is TRBV5-1 and J is TRBJ1-6; D is unclear. The CDR3 DNA reads as TGCGCCAGCAGCTTGACACAGCTATATAATTCCCCCCTCCACTTT. Translated, it gives CASSLTQLYNSPLHF.